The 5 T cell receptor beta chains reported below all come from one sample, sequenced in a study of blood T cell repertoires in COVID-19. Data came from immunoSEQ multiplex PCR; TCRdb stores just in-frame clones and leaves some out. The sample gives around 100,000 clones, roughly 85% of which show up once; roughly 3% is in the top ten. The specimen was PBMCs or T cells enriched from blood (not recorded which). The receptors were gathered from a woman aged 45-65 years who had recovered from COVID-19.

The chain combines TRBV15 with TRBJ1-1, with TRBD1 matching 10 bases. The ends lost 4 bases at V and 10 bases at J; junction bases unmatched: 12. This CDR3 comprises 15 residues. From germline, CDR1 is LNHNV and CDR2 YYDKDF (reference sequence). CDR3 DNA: TGTGCCACCAGCACACTGGCCGGGACAGGGGCGATAGCTTTCTTT. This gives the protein CATSTLAGTGAIAFF.

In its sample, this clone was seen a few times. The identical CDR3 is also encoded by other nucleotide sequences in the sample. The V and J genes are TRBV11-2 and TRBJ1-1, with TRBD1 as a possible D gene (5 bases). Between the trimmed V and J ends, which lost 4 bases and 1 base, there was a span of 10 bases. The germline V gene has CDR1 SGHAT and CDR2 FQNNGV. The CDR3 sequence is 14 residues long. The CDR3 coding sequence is TGTGCCAGCAGCTCTTCCGACAGGAACACTGAAGCTTTCTTT. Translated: CASSSSDRNTEAFF.

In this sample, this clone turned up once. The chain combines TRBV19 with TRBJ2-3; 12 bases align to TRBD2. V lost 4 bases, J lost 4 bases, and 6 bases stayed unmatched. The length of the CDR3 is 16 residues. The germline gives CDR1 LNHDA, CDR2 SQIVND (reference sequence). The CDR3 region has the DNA TGTGCCAGTAGTACCCTAGCGGGAGGGCCTGCAGATACGCAGTATTTT. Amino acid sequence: CASSTLAGGPADTQYF.

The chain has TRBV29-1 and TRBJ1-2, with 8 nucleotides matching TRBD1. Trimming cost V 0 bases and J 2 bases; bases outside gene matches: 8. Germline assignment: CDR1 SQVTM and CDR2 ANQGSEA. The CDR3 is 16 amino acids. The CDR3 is CSVEEWTGNLNYGYTF. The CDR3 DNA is TGCAGCGTTGAAGAATGGACAGGGAACTTAAACTATGGCTACACCTTC.

Here the CDR3 reads CASSQGPGNTQYF. The CDR3, as DNA: TGTGCCAGCAGCCAAGGACCCGGGAATACGCAGTATTTT. The rearrangement joins TRBV3-1 (or the pseudogene TRBV3-2) to TRBJ2-3, with D tentatively TRBD2 (5 bases). CDR3 length: 13 residues. CDR1 is LGHDT, CDR2 YNNKEL, per germline (reference sequence). Trimming removed 1 base from V and 7 bases from J, with 9 bases in between.